The 32 T cell receptor beta chains in this list originate from one sample, sequenced in a study of cytomegalovirus exposure and HLA in healthy donors. 13 Jbeta primers and 60 Vbeta primers were used for the PCR. TCRdb's copy holds only in-frame clones and misses some; the assay was immunoSEQ multiplex PCR. The sample has roughly 43,000 clones; roughly 80% are singletons. Sequencing was carried out using PBMCs. These receptors were obtained from a man aged 30 to 39 in good health and CMV-seronegative.

In regard to this clone: Other DNA sequences in the sample encode the same CDR3. The V and J genes are TRBV7-2 and TRBJ1-3, with a possible D match to TRBD1 (6 bases). The CDR3 loop spans 14 amino acids. Per germline, CDR1 SGHTA and CDR2 FQGNSA. V dropped 1 base and J dropped 4 bases, with 8 bases sitting between them. DNA of the CDR3: TGTGCCAGCAGCTTAGACAGGGCCGGAAACACCATATATTTT. It codes for CASSLDRAGNTIYF.

The V call is TRBV11-3, the J call TRBJ2-3, with 12 bases aligning to TRBD2. The CDR3 spans 20 residues. V was clipped by 2 bases and J by 0 bases; unmatched bases: 12. CDR1 and CDR2 from the germline V gene are SGHNT and YENEEA. CDR3 DNA: TGTGCCAGCAGCTTATCCCTACCTCTAGCGGGAGGGGCTAGCACAGATACGCAGTATTTT. It is translated as CASSLSLPLAGGASTDTQYF.

V usage is TRBV13 and J usage is TRBJ2-3, with D maybe TRBD2 (5 bases). This CDR3 contains 14 residues. The V gene lost 1 base and the J gene lost 2 bases, with 7 bases spanning the gap. Germline CDR1 and CDR2: PRHDT and FYEKMQ (reference sequence). The CDR3 coding sequence is TGTGCCAGCAGCTTAGAAGCGGACACAGATACGCAGTATTTT. It codes for CASSLEADTDTQYF.

This chain joins TRBV19 and TRBJ2-3, with D possibly being TRBD2 (6 bases). The CDR3 length is 15 residues. Germline CDR1 is LNHDA and CDR2 is SQIVND (reference sequence). V lost 1 base to trimming and J lost 3 bases, with 11 bases between them. The CDR3 reads CASSIGIAETDTQYF. CDR3 nucleotides: TGTGCCAGTAGTATAGGGATAGCGGAGACAGATACGCAGTATTTT.

The chain links TRBV11-2 to TRBJ2-7, with a possible D match to TRBD2 (5 bases). V gave up 0 bases and J gave up 9 bases, with 12 bases separating them. The CDR3 extends over 13 amino acids. Germline lookup yields CDR1 SGHAT and CDR2 FQNNGV. CDR3 nucleotide sequence: TGTGCCAGCAGCTTAGATCGGGAATTCGGGCAGTACTTC. This sequence encodes CASSLDREFGQYF.

The chain joins TRBV6-5 to TRBJ2-5; 10 positions agree with TRBD2. The J segment lost 5 bases and the V segment lost 6 bases, leaving 3 bases of the junction unmatched. This CDR3 region has 13 residues. Germline V gene sequence: CDR1 MNHEY, CDR2 SVGAGI. The CDR3, as DNA: TGTGCCAGCAGACCAGCGGGGGGGGAGACCCAGTACTTC. Translated, it gives CASRPAGGETQYF.

CDR3 sequence reads: CASSLRASGVGRSYEQYF. The CDR3 nucleotides read TGCGCCAGCAGCCTAAGGGCGTCAGGGGTGGGCCGCTCCTACGAGCAGTACTTC. V gene TRBV4-1 combines with J gene TRBJ2-7; a weak D match, TRBD1 (6 bases). The CDR3 spans 18 residues. The V end lost 4 bases, the J end lost 0 bases, and 22 bases lay between the germline ends. Germline assignment: CDR1 MGHRA and CDR2 YSYEKL.

The chain links TRBV28 to TRBJ2-7; D is possibly TRBD2 (6 bases). The CDR3 totals 13 residues. Looked up from germline, CDR1 is MDHEN and CDR2 is SYDVKM. Between the trimmed V and J ends, which lost 5 bases and 3 bases, there was a span of 11 bases. CDR3 sequence reads: CASSTGTGYEQYF. In DNA form, the CDR3 reads TGTGCCAGCAGTACCGGGACTGGCTACGAGCAGTACTTC.

V gene TRBV6-4 combines with J gene TRBJ2-1; weak D call: TRBD1 (5 bases). The CDR3 contains 14 residues. Germline CDR1 is MRHNA and CDR2 is SNTAGT. The V end was cut by 7 bases, the J end by 8 bases, with 18 bases between. The DNA for the CDR3 is TGTGCCAGCACCCCCTCCCCAGGGTCCGATGAGCAGTTCTTC. Its translation is CASTPSPGSDEQFF.

This clone was seen a few times. The chain joins TRBV5-4 to TRBJ1-1; D unresolved. The V gene's germline CDR1 is SGHNT and CDR2 YYREEE (reference sequence). V lost 0 bases, J lost 1 base, and 10 bases lay in between. This CDR3 is 15 amino acids long. The CDR3 reads CASSLDIGRNTEAFF. Here the CDR3 DNA reads TGTGCCAGCAGCTTGGATATAGGGAGGAACACTGAAGCTTTCTTT.

V and J are TRBV6-4 and TRBJ2-6; D not certain. Trimming removed 0 bases at V and 1 base at J, with 13 bases between. The CDR3 is 18 residues long. Germline CDR1 and CDR2: MRHNA and SNTAGT. CDR3 DNA sequence: TGTGCCAGCAGTGACTCGATCGCAGGCCCATCTGGGGCCAACGTCCTGACTTTC. Amino acid sequence: CASSDSIAGPSGANVLTF.

The chain is built from TRBV7-6 and TRBJ2-1; 9 bases line up with TRBD1. Germline assignment: CDR1 SGHVS and CDR2 FNYEAQ. The V gene end was trimmed by 5 bases and the J gene end by 4 bases; junction bases not matched to a gene: 6. CDR3 length: 15 residues. CDR3 protein: CASSLSGQGYNEQFF. CDR3 bases: TGTGCCAGCAGCCTTTCGGGACAGGGTTACAATGAGCAGTTCTTC.

The chain uses TRBV6-4 and TRBJ2-3; 8 positions agree with TRBD2. In germline, CDR1 is MRHNA, CDR2 SNTAGT. The CDR3 is made up of 13 amino acids. V trimming: 4 bases; J trimming: 3 bases; junction bases outside the gene matches: 0. The CDR3, as DNA: TGTGCCAGCAGTGCTAGCGGGACAGATACGCAGTATTTT. This gives the protein CASSASGTDTQYF.

The V call is TRBV7-7, the J call TRBJ2-5; tentative D call: TRBD2 (6 bases). The CDR3 is 14 residues long. Germline CDR1 reads SSHAT; CDR2 reads FNYEAQ (reference sequence). Trimming took 5 bases from V and 7 from J, leaving 17 bases between them. CDR3 in DNA: TGTGCCAGCAGCCCCGGTGGCGTGGGAGGGACCCAGTACTTC. Translation gives CASSPGGVGGTQYF.

The J gene is TRBJ2-7, the V gene TRBV7-2; D gene ambiguous. The CDR3 is made up of 12 amino acids. V was cut by 1 base and J by 4 bases, with 5 bases left in between. The germline V gene has CDR1 SGHTA and CDR2 FQGNSA. CDR3 sequence reads: CASSLVSYEQYF. The CDR3 DNA reads as TGTGCCAGCAGCTTAGTTTCTTACGAGCAGTACTTC.

The J gene is TRBJ2-7, the V gene TRBV7-9, with D possibly matching TRBD1 (5 bases). This CDR3 spans 15 amino acids. V shed 2 bases and J shed 3 bases, with 14 bases lying between them. Germline V lookup: CDR1 SEHNR, CDR2 FQNEAQ (reference sequence). CDR3 DNA: TGTGCCAGCAGCTTATCGGCAGCGACAGTCTACGAGCAGTACTTC. This codes for CASSLSAATVYEQYF.

The chain uses TRBV13 and TRBJ2-3, with TRBD2 matching 7 bases. The CDR3 is made up of 15 amino acids. The V gene end was trimmed by 5 bases and the J gene end by 1 base; junction bases not matched to a gene: 6. CDR1 and CDR2 (germline): PRHDT, FYEKMQ (reference sequence). Here the CDR3 reads CASSPTGGGTDTQYF. In DNA form, the CDR3 reads TGTGCCAGCAGCCCGACGGGGGGAGGCACAGATACGCAGTATTTT.

The rearrangement uses TRBV4-3 and TRBJ1-2; a possible D gene is TRBD1 (5 bases). Germline CDR1 LGHNA, CDR2 YSLEER. CDR3 length: 15 residues. The V end was cut by 3 bases, the J end by 4 bases, with 15 bases between. The CDR3, as DNA: TGCGCCAGCAGCCAGTTGGGGGAGGGAGGCTATGGCTACACCTTC. The encoded protein is CASSQLGEGGYGYTF.

This clone has only one observation. V is TRBV5-6 and J is TRBJ2-5; D ambiguous. The J call may be faulty, since TRBJ2-7 better matches the DNA end. The germline gives CDR1 SGHDT, CDR2 YYEEEE. The CDR3 covers 14 residues. CDR3 nucleotide sequence: TGTGCCAGCAGCTTGGATGGAAGGGACTACGAGCAGTACTTC. This gives the protein CASSLDGRDYEQYF.

The chain uses TRBV13 and TRBJ2-2; TRBD2 matches at 11 bases. The CDR3 totals 16 residues. The V segment lost 5 bases and the J segment 6 bases; nucleotides outside the gene matches: 8. Germline loops: CDR1 PRHDT, CDR2 FYEKMQ (reference sequence). The CDR3 DNA reads as TGTGCCAGCAGCCGAATTAGCGGGAGGGCCCCCGGGGAGCTGTTTTTT. Translation gives CASSRISGRAPGELFF.

This clone was seen a single time. The chain is built from TRBV11-2 and TRBJ2-7; 10 bases match TRBD2. CDR1 and CDR2 (germline): SGHAT, FQNNGV. The CDR3 sequence is 15 residues long. The J segment lost 3 bases and the V segment lost 5 bases, leaving 7 bases of the junction unmatched. In DNA form, the CDR3 reads TGTGCCAGCAGCCAAACTAGCGGGAATCGCTACGAGCAGTACTTC. Translating it yields CASSQTSGNRYEQYF.

The chain couples TRBV6-5 to TRBJ1-5; a weak D match, TRBD1 (5 bases). The CDR3 runs 15 residues. V gave up 2 bases and J gave up 4 bases, with 12 bases separating them. The germline V gene encodes CDR1 MNHEY and CDR2 SVGAGI. CDR3 sequence (DNA): TGTGCCAGCAGTTACGGCGGGGGGGGGAATCAGCCCCAGCATTTT. Its translation is CASSYGGGGNQPQHF.

The rearrangement links TRBV7-9 to TRBJ2-2; D gene ambiguous. CDR1 and CDR2 (germline): SEHNR, FQNEAQ (reference sequence). With 2 bases removed from V and 0 bases from J, the gap between germline ends came to 10 bases. This CDR3 comprises 16 residues. The CDR3 region has the DNA TGTGCCAGCAGCTTATCCCCGGTCGCGAACACCGGGGAGCTGTTTTTT. It yields the protein CASSLSPVANTGELFF.

The chain has TRBV28 and TRBJ2-3; TRBD2 matches 8 bases. The CDR3 consists of 15 residues. V lost 3 bases and J lost 3; bases outside the gene matches: 5. Per the germline V gene, CDR1 is MDHEN and CDR2 is SYDVKM. CDR3 residues: CASSFSGRGTDTQYF. CDR3 DNA sequence: TGTGCCAGCAGTTTCTCCGGGAGGGGGACAGATACGCAGTATTTT.

This chain joins TRBV11-2 and TRBJ2-5, with no clear D. CDR1 and CDR2 from the germline V gene are SGHAT and FQNNGV. This CDR3 comprises 14 residues. V was clipped by 3 bases and J by 0 bases, with 8 bases between them. The CDR3 nucleotides read TGTGCCAGCAGCTTCTCCGCGTACCAAGAGACCCAGTACTTC. Its protein is CASSFSAYQETQYF.

The chain couples TRBV29-1 to TRBJ2-7; perhaps TRBD1 as D (6 bases). The CDR3 sequence is 16 residues long. The germline CDR1 and CDR2 sequences are SQVTM and ANQGSEA. The V end was cut by 7 bases, the J end by 9 bases, with 31 bases between. This CDR3 is CSAQIISDSLGRGQYF. The CDR3 DNA sequence: TGCAGCGCTCAAATAATTTCGGACAGCCTTGGCCGGGGGCAGTACTTC.

The chain uses TRBV18 and TRBJ2-7; TRBD1 matches at 8 bases. CDR1 is KGHSH and CDR2 is LQKENI in the germline V gene. V lost 6 bases to trimming and J lost 3 bases; unmatched junction nucleotides: 7. CDR3 length: 14 residues. The CDR3 DNA sequence: TGTGCCAGCTCCCCCCGACAGGGGCTCTACGAGCAGTACTTC. Translated, it gives CASSPRQGLYEQYF.

The chain has TRBV19 and TRBJ2-2, with D unclear. CDR1 is LNHDA, CDR2 SQIVND, per germline (reference sequence). Trimming removed 7 bases from V and 11 bases from J, with 20 bases in between. The CDR3 contains 14 residues. The CDR3 loop reads CASTVGSSLRELFF. CDR3 coding DNA: TGTGCCAGTACCGTGGGCAGCTCGTTGCGAGAGCTGTTTTTT.

The CDR3 DNA reads as TGTGCCACCAGCAGAGGGCGGGTTCAGCCCCAGCATTTT. Its translation is CATSRGRVQPQHF. The chain is built from TRBV15 and TRBJ1-5, with no clear D. With 1 base removed from V and 6 bases from J, the gap between germline ends came to 7 bases. This CDR3 has 13 amino acids. Germline CDR1 and CDR2: LNHNV and YYDKDF (reference sequence).

The J gene is TRBJ1-5, the V gene TRBV19; 10 positions agree with TRBD1. This CDR3 contains 15 residues. Trimming took 5 bases from V and 3 from J; bases not matched to a gene: 4. Germline CDR1 LNHDA, CDR2 SQIVND (reference sequence). The CDR3 DNA sequence: TGTGCCAGTAGTTTCGGGACAGGGGACAATCAGCCCCAGCATTTT. Its translation is CASSFGTGDNQPQHF.

The chain employs TRBV7-2 and TRBJ2-5; 7 nucleotides match TRBD2. Germline V CDR1 and CDR2: SGHTA, FQGNSA. V was clipped by 5 bases and J by 5 bases; unmatched bases: 5. The CDR3 sequence is 13 residues long. CDR3 amino acids: CASSPGTMETQYF. The CDR3 DNA sequence: TGTGCCAGCAGCCCCGGGACTATGGAGACCCAGTACTTC.

V usage is TRBV2 and J usage is TRBJ2-5; 12 nucleotides match TRBD2. The germline V gene has CDR1 SNHLY and CDR2 FYNNEI. J was trimmed by 5 bases and V by 6 bases; bases with no gene match: 7. CDR3 length: 15 amino acids. The CDR3 reads CASRETSGSLETQYF. The CDR3 coding sequence is TGTGCCAGCAGGGAGACTAGCGGGAGCTTGGAGACCCAGTACTTC.